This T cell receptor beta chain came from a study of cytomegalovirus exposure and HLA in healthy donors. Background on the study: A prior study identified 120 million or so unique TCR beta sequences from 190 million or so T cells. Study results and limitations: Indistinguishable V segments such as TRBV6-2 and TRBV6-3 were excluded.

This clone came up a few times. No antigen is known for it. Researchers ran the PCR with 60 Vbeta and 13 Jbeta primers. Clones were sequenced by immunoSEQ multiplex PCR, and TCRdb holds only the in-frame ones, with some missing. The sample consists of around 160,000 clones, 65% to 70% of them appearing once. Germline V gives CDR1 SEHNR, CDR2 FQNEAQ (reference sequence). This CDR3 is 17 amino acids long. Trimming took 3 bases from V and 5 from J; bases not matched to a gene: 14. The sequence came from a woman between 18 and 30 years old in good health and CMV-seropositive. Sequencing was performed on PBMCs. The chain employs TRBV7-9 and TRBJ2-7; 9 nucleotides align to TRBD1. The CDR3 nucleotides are TGTGCCAGCAGCTTGAGAGGGACTCAAACAGGGGGCCACGAGCAGTACTTC. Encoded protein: CASSLRGTQTGGHEQYF.